Below are 32 T cell receptor beta chains sequenced from a single sample in a study of blood T cell repertoires in COVID-19. Measured with immunoSEQ multiplex PCR; TCRdb has only the in-frame clones, and not every one. The table lists over 85,000 clones, 70% to 90% of them singletons. Material: peripheral blood. Every receptor here comes from a woman of 80 years or more with acute or convalescent COVID-19.

The V gene is TRBV5-1, the J gene TRBJ2-7; no firm D call. The CDR3 loop spans 12 amino acids. CDR1 and CDR2 from the germline V gene are SGHRS and YFSETQ. V was trimmed by 0 bases and J by 3 bases, leaving 4 bases between them. CDR3 residues: CASSLDNYEQYF. The CDR3 DNA reads as TGCGCCAGCAGCTTGGACAACTACGAGCAGTACTTC.

The chain carries TRBV2 and TRBJ2-7, with D maybe TRBD1 (6 bases). This CDR3 has 14 amino acids. Trimming removed 7 bases at V and 6 bases at J, with 19 bases between. In germline, CDR1 is SNHLY, CDR2 FYNNEI. The DNA of the CDR3 is TGTGCCAGCACAAACCGGGACAAGGGCCGCGAGCAGTACTTC. Amino acid sequence: CASTNRDKGREQYF.

The chain joins TRBV29-1 to TRBJ2-7, with D perhaps TRBD1 (5 bases). The V gene lost 7 bases and the J gene lost 4 bases, with 17 bases spanning the gap. Germline V lookup: CDR1 SQVTM, CDR2 ANQGSEA. The CDR3 spans 13 residues. The CDR3 bases are TGCAGCGCCCTTAGGGGTTACGGTTACGAGCAGTACTTC. Translated, it gives CSALRGYGYEQYF.

The rearrangement uses TRBV5-6 and TRBJ1-6; 9 nucleotides agree with TRBD1. This CDR3 has 14 amino acids. CDR1 is SGHDT and CDR2 is YYEEEE in the germline V gene. With V trimmed by 4 bases and J by 8 bases, 4 bases remained unmatched. CDR3 protein: CASSPGTGYSPLHF. The CDR3 region has the DNA TGTGCCAGCAGCCCTGGGACAGGGTATTCACCCCTCCACTTT.

The chain is built from TRBV3-1 (or the pseudogene TRBV3-2) and TRBJ2-3; 8 positions match TRBD2. V trimming: 5 bases; J trimming: 4 bases; junction bases outside the gene matches: 8. Germline V gene sequence: CDR1 LGHDT, CDR2 YNNKEL (reference sequence). This CDR3 has 15 residues. CDR3 loop: CASSSRRGGPDTQYF. In nucleotides, the CDR3 is TGTGCCAGCAGCTCAAGACGGGGGGGCCCAGATACGCAGTATTTT.

V gene TRBV7-8 combines with J gene TRBJ2-7; 7 bases match TRBD1. This CDR3 region has 15 residues. Per germline, CDR1 SGHVS and CDR2 FQNEAQ. J gave up 7 bases and V 1 base, and 10 bases lay outside the gene matches. CDR3 nucleotide sequence: TGTGCCAGCAGCTTAGTTTTTAGGGGGCAACGGGAGCAGTACTTC. Protein sequence: CASSLVFRGQREQYF.

The chain links TRBV6-6 to TRBJ2-2; D possibly corresponds to TRBD1 (5 bases). CDR3 size: 13 residues. Germline assignment: CDR1 MNHNY and CDR2 SVGAGI (reference sequence). V was shortened by 8 bases and J by 10 bases, with 17 bases between the two germline ends. Here the CDR3 reads CASLRSQGEELFF. In DNA form, the CDR3 reads TGTGCCAGCTTACGCTCCCAGGGCGAGGAGCTGTTTTTT.

This clone was counted once. The chain combines TRBV3-1 (or the pseudogene TRBV3-2) with TRBJ2-7, with a weak D call TRBD1 (6 bases). The CDR3 is 15 amino acids. Germline lookup yields CDR1 LGHDT and CDR2 YNNKEL (reference sequence). The ends were cut back, 1 base at V and 4 bases at J, with 14 bases in the middle. As DNA, the CDR3 is TGTGCCAGCAGCCAAGCGTCAGGGGTTCGATACGAGCAGTACTTC. Translating it yields CASSQASGVRYEQYF.

The chain combines TRBV18 with TRBJ2-1, with 9 bases that match TRBD2. V was clipped by 3 bases and J by 6 bases; unmatched bases: 9. The length of the CDR3 is 16 residues. Per the germline V gene, CDR1 is KGHSH and CDR2 is LQKENI. The CDR3 sequence is CASSPDSGGGVNEQFF. The CDR3 DNA is TGTGCCAGCTCACCCGATAGCGGGGGCGGGGTCAATGAGCAGTTCTTC.

The V call is TRBV9, the J call TRBJ1-6; TRBD1 aligns across 8 bases. The CDR3 is 15 amino acids. The germline gives CDR1 SGDLS, CDR2 YYNGEE. V was clipped by 3 bases and J by 4 bases; unmatched bases: 3. The CDR3 here is CASSAGGAYNSPLHF. The CDR3 DNA reads as TGTGCCAGCAGCGCAGGGGGCGCGTATAATTCACCCCTCCACTTT.

The chain joins TRBV5-4 to TRBJ1-1, with TRBD1 identical over 7 bases. Losses at the gene ends were 3 bases for V and 3 bases for J; bases not matched to a gene: 2. The CDR3 spans 13 residues. Germline-derived CDR1 and CDR2 are SGHNT and YYREEE (reference sequence). The CDR3 sequence is CASSWDSYTEAFF. The DNA for the CDR3 is TGTGCCAGCAGCTGGGACAGCTACACTGAAGCTTTCTTT.

J is TRBJ1-2 and V is TRBV9; 8 nucleotides line up with TRBD1. V shed 0 bases, J shed 2 bases, and the junction held 3 bases outside the gene matches. Germline V gene lookup returns CDR1 SGDLS and CDR2 YYNGEE. The CDR3 runs 15 residues. CDR3 DNA: TGTGCCAGCAGCGTAGAGGCAGGGGGCAACTATGGCTACACCTTC. This codes for CASSVEAGGNYGYTF.

V gene TRBV6-1 combines with J gene TRBJ2-7; TRBD1 might be the D (5 bases). The CDR3 totals 14 residues. Germline loops: CDR1 MNHNS, CDR2 SASEGT. The germline V and J ends were trimmed by 3 bases and 1 base, with 10 bases remaining between them. CDR3 sequence (DNA): TGTGCCAGCAGTGAGTTCGGACATTCCTACGAGCAGTACTTC. Its protein product is CASSEFGHSYEQYF.

This clone came up a few times. This chain joins TRBV7-9 and TRBJ1-1, with unresolved D. Germline V gene data show CDR1 as SEHNR and CDR2 as FQNEAQ (reference sequence). This CDR3 is 15 amino acids long. The V end was cut by 5 bases, the J end by 2 bases, with 15 bases between. CDR3 sequence (DNA): TGTGCCAGCAGCCCTATACCGGGAGTTAACACTGAAGCTTTCTTT. Amino acid sequence: CASSPIPGVNTEAFF.

The J gene is TRBJ1-1, the V gene TRBV3-1 (or the pseudogene TRBV3-2); the D gene is possibly TRBD1 (6 bases). V gave up 4 bases and J gave up 10 bases, with 13 bases separating them. Per germline, CDR1 LGHDT and CDR2 YNNKEL (reference sequence). The CDR3 runs 12 residues. The chain's CDR3 is CASSLGRGIAFF. DNA of the CDR3: TGTGCCAGCAGCCTCGGAAGGGGGATAGCTTTCTTT.

The sample holds a few counts of this clone. CDR3 nucleotides: TGTGCCAGCAGCGTAGATACAGGGGTATACGAAAAACTGTTTTTT. This translates into CASSVDTGVYEKLFF. The chain carries TRBV9 and TRBJ1-4; 7 nucleotides align to TRBD1. V shed 0 bases, J shed 8 bases, and the junction held 7 bases outside the gene matches. This CDR3 is 15 amino acids long. The V gene's germline CDR1 is SGDLS and CDR2 YYNGEE.

This clone was detected only a few times. The V call is TRBV5-1, the J call TRBJ2-7; 11 bases match TRBD1. Germline CDR1 and CDR2: SGHRS and YFSETQ. V shed 4 bases, J shed 4 bases, and the junction held 7 bases outside the gene matches. The CDR3 is made up of 15 amino acids. The CDR3 spells CASSVTGTGGYEQYF. DNA of the CDR3: TGCGCCAGCAGCGTTACCGGGACAGGGGGTTACGAGCAGTACTTC. Supplemented by reference TRBV5-1 and TRBJ2-7, the full variable domain reads KAGVTQTPRYLIKTRGQQVTLSCSPISGHRSVSWYQQTPGQGLQFLFEYFSETQRNKGNFPGRFSGRQFSNSRSEMNVSTLELGDSALYLCASSVTGTGGYEQYFGPGTRLTVT.

The chain combines TRBV19 with TRBJ2-1, with D maybe TRBD1 (6 bases). The CDR3 loop spans 15 amino acids. Germline values: CDR1 LNHDA, CDR2 SQIVND (reference sequence). The germline V and J ends were trimmed by 4 bases and 5 bases, with 15 bases remaining between them. CDR3 sequence: CASSTQGYPDNEQFF. The CDR3 DNA is TGTGCCAGTAGTACACAGGGTTATCCCGACAATGAGCAGTTCTTC.

The chain couples TRBV5-4 to TRBJ1-6; TRBD1 matches at 7 bases. Germline CDR1 reads SGHNT; CDR2 reads YYREEE (reference sequence). V lost 4 bases, J lost 6 bases, and 7 bases stayed unmatched. The CDR3 spans 15 residues. In nucleotides, the CDR3 is TGTGCCAGCAGCCTACCGGGACAGACTAATTCACCCCTCCACTTT. Residues: CASSLPGQTNSPLHF. Full variable domain (rest looked up from reference TRBV5-4 and TRBJ1-6): ETGVTQSPTHLIKTRGQQVTLRCSSQSGHNTVSWYQQALGQGPQFIFQYYREEENGRGNFPPRFSGLQFPNYSSELNVNALELDDSALYLCASSLPGQTNSPLHFGNGTRLTVT.

This sequence joins TRBV5-1 and TRBJ2-3; weak D call: TRBD1 (6 bases). The CDR3 extends over 12 amino acids. V shed 3 bases and J shed 4 bases, with 6 bases lying between them. Germline CDR1 is SGHRS and CDR2 is YFSETQ. The CDR3 here is CASSSGADTQYF. The CDR3 coding sequence is TGCGCCAGCAGCTCAGGGGCAGATACGCAGTATTTT. The variable domain in full, completed from reference TRBV5-1 and TRBJ2-3, reads KAGVTQTPRYLIKTRGQQVTLSCSPISGHRSVSWYQQTPGQGLQFLFEYFSETQRNKGNFPGRFSGRQFSNSRSEMNVSTLELGDSALYLCASSSGADTQYFGPGTRLTVL.

Here the CDR3 reads CASSPTGGGTEAFF. The CDR3 DNA follows: TGTGCCAGCAGCCCAACAGGGGGTGGGACTGAAGCTTTCTTT. The chain uses TRBV7-3 and TRBJ1-1; 8 bases are a match to TRBD1. CDR3 size: 14 residues. V shed 5 bases, J shed 5 bases, and the junction held 7 bases outside the gene matches. From germline, CDR1 is SGHTA and CDR2 FQGTGA.

This chain links TRBV7-9 with TRBJ1-1; no clear D gene. The germline V gene has CDR1 SEHNR and CDR2 FQNEAQ (reference sequence). The CDR3 covers 14 residues. Trimming took off 2 bases at V and 7 bases at J, with 14 bases between the two ends. For the CDR3, the DNA is TGTGCCAGCAGCTTACGGGTTACACCCCTTGAAGCTTTCTTT. It translates to CASSLRVTPLEAFF.

This clone appeared once. This rearrangement joins TRBV19 to TRBJ2-5, with 8 bases fitting TRBD1. Trimming cost V 3 bases and J 5 bases; bases outside gene matches: 8. Germline V gene sequence: CDR1 LNHDA, CDR2 SQIVND (reference sequence). CDR3 length: 15 amino acids. CDR3 residues: CASSIQGAGWETQYF. In DNA, the CDR3 is TGTGCCAGTAGTATTCAGGGGGCGGGCTGGGAGACCCAGTACTTC.

The V gene is TRBV20-1, the J gene TRBJ2-3, with a possible D match to TRBD2 (6 bases). The CDR3 is 15 residues long. Germline CDR1 DFQATT, CDR2 SNEGSKA (reference sequence). Trimming pared 3 bases from V and 2 bases from J, leaving 15 bases between. This CDR3 is CSASLARGNTDTQYF. The DNA for the CDR3 is TGCAGTGCTAGTCTCGCCCGGGGGAACACAGATACGCAGTATTTT.

This clone was observed once. The J gene is TRBJ1-5, the V gene TRBV5-1; the match to TRBD1 covers 9 bases. Germline values: CDR1 SGHRS, CDR2 YFSETQ. CDR3 length equals 14 residues. J was trimmed by 2 bases and V by 3 bases; bases with no gene match: 0. Here the CDR3 reads CASSWTGGNQPQHF. The DNA for the CDR3 is TGCGCCAGCAGCTGGACAGGGGGCAATCAGCCCCAGCATTTT.

The chain employs TRBV18 and TRBJ2-7; possibly TRBD2 for D (5 bases). The CDR3 contains 13 residues. Per germline, CDR1 KGHSH and CDR2 LQKENI. V gave up 5 bases and J gave up 2 bases, with 10 bases separating them. As DNA, the CDR3 is TGTGCCAGCTCAGGGAGTAGGGCCTACGAGCAGTACTTC. It translates to CASSGSRAYEQYF. The full variable domain, rest sourced from reference TRBV18 and TRBJ2-7, is NAGVMQNPRHLVRRRGQEARLRCSPMKGHSHVYWYRQLPEEGLKFMVYLQKENIIDESGMPKERFSAEFPKEGPSILRIQQVVRGDSAAYFCASSGSRAYEQYFGPGTRLTVT.

The chain recombines TRBV5-4 with TRBJ2-3; perhaps TRBD2 as D (5 bases). Trimming took off 2 bases at V and 0 bases at J, with 10 bases between the two ends. Germline V gene sequence: CDR1 SGHNT, CDR2 YYREEE (reference sequence). The CDR3 runs 15 residues. CDR3 sequence: CASSFEGPSTDTQYF. CDR3 nucleotide sequence: TGTGCCAGCAGCTTCGAGGGCCCTAGCACAGATACGCAGTATTTT.

Only a few counts were recorded for this clone. The chain links TRBV28 to TRBJ1-3; D remains unclear. There are 13 residues in the CDR3. The ends were cut back, 2 bases at V and 7 bases at J, with 9 bases in the middle. The germline V gene encodes CDR1 MDHEN and CDR2 SYDVKM. The CDR3 DNA reads as TGTGCCAGCAGTTTAGTACAGCCGAACACCATATATTTT. It translates to CASSLVQPNTIYF. Full variable domain (rest looked up from reference TRBV28 and TRBJ1-3): DVKVTQSSRYLVKRTGEKVFLECVQDMDHENMFWYRQDPGLGLRLIYFSYDVKMKEKGDIPEGYSVSREKKERFSLILESASTNQTSMYLCASSLVQPNTIYFGEGSWLTVV.

This clone is a singleton in its sample. CDR3 in DNA: TGTGCCAGCAGTGACCCGGGGTCGAGCTCTGGAAACACCATATATTTT. Protein sequence: CASSDPGSSSGNTIYF. This rearrangement joins TRBV2 to TRBJ1-3; no reliable D call. Germline-derived CDR1 and CDR2 are SNHLY and FYNNEI. Deletions cut 3 bases from V and 0 bases from J, with 12 bases between. CDR3 length equals 16 residues. The full variable domain, its missing parts supplied by reference TRBV2 and TRBJ1-3, is EPEVTQTPSHQVTQMGQEVILRCVPISNHLYFYWYRQILGQKVEFLVSFYNNEISEKSEIFDDQFSVERPDGSNFTLKIRSTKLEDSAMYFCASSDPGSSSGNTIYFGEGSWLTVV.

The chain employs TRBV15 and TRBJ1-2; weak D call: TRBD1 (5 bases). V lost 1 base, J lost 4 bases, and 7 bases lay in between. The CDR3 has 13 amino acids. Germline V lookup: CDR1 LNHNV, CDR2 YYDKDF (reference sequence). The CDR3 nucleotides are TGTGCCACCAGCAGAGGGGGCGGCTATGGCTACACCTTC. Translated: CATSRGGGYGYTF.

This chain joins TRBV5-6 and TRBJ1-5, with D perhaps matching TRBD1 (6 bases). V lost 1 base and J 6 bases, leaving 17 bases between the germline ends. The CDR3 has 16 amino acids. From germline, CDR1 is SGHDT and CDR2 YYEEEE. The CDR3 protein is CASSLSSGTLFQPQHF. The CDR3 DNA follows: TGTGCCAGCAGCTTGAGTTCGGGGACACTTTTTCAGCCCCAGCATTTT.

V gene TRBV15 combines with J gene TRBJ1-5; D call uncertain. Trimming removed 0 bases from V and 2 bases from J, with 8 bases in between. CDR1 and CDR2 from the germline V gene are LNHNV and YYDKDF (reference sequence). There are 15 residues in the CDR3. CDR3 bases: TGTGCCACCAGCAGAGATTCAGCGGGCAATCAGCCCCAGCATTTT. Residues: CATSRDSAGNQPQHF.